One sample yielded the 7 T cell receptor beta chains listed below, sequenced in a study of identical twins listed by TCRdb under 2016. The method was 5' RACE. Sequenced on an Illumina HiSeq 2000. TCRdb redid the processing of the public reads, applying fastp at Q25 and MiXCR, and retained in-frame beta chains. Entries are consolidated by CDR3 protein sequence, retaining the most common genes and DNA. For this sample there are 450,000 to 650,000 distinct CDR3 sequences; about 16% appear just once. The ten largest clones represent 0.44% of the sample. These data also featured in a second study, about yellow fever vaccine responses in identical twins.

Sequences were obtained from CD4+ T cells sorted from blood. All receptors derive from a woman aged 18-30 years in good health.

Here the CDR3 reads CASRRQGSVGELFF. DNA for the CDR3: TGTGCCAGCAGACGACAGGGGTCCGTCGGGGAGCTGTTTTTT. The rearrangement joins TRBV6-1 to TRBJ2-2; 8 nucleotides match TRBD1. Per the germline V gene, CDR1 is MNHNS and CDR2 is SASEGT. V dropped 6 bases and J dropped 7; count of bases not matched to a gene: 7. The CDR3 extends over 14 amino acids.

This clonotype was detected only a few times. The chain combines TRBV24-1 with TRBJ2-2; possibly TRBD2 for D (5 bases). V shed 3 bases and J shed 7 bases, with 8 bases lying between them. Germline lookup yields CDR1 KGHDR and CDR2 SFDVKD. There are 13 residues in the CDR3. CDR3 amino acids: CATSDGGVGELFF. DNA for the CDR3: TGTGCCACCAGTGATGGAGGAGTCGGGGAGCTGTTTTTT.

This clonotype was recorded many times. This chain uses TRBV29-1 with TRBJ1-1; D call uncertain. V was cut by 5 bases and J by 0 bases, with 10 bases left in between. CDR1 SQVTM and CDR2 ANQGSEA come from the germline V gene. This CDR3 region has 13 residues. CDR3 sequence reads: CSVSGRMNTEAFF. The CDR3 nucleotides read TGCAGCGTTTCTGGCCGAATGAACACTGAAGCTTTCTTT. Based on the CDR3 plus reference TRBV29-1 and TRBJ1-1, the full variable domain is SAVISQKPSRDICQRGTSLTIQCQVDSQVTMMFWYRQQPGQSLTLIATANQGSEATYESGFVIDKFPISRPNLTFSTLTVSNMSPEDSSIYLCSVSGRMNTEAFFGQGTRLTVV.

This clonotype has just a few counts. The chain uses TRBV7-9 and TRBJ1-4; 7 bases agree with TRBD1. The CDR3 is 15 residues long. Germline CDR1 is SEHNR and CDR2 is FQNEAQ (reference sequence). Trimming took 5 bases from V and 5 from J; bases not matched to a gene: 8. The CDR3 coding sequence is TGTGCCAGCAGCCAACAGACAGGGATCAATGAAAAACTGTTTTTT. Protein product: CASSQQTGINEKLFF.

This clonotype was detected a few times. This chain links TRBV3-1 with TRBJ2-3; D is uncertain. The V gene's germline CDR1 is LGHDT and CDR2 YNNKEL (reference sequence). The ends were cut back, 2 bases at V and 4 bases at J, with 13 bases in the middle. This CDR3 comprises 15 residues. Here the CDR3 reads CASSQNRGLADTQYF. The CDR3 nucleotides are TGTGCCAGCAGCCAAAACAGAGGTCTGGCAGATACGCAGTATTTT.

This clonotype was counted only a few times. The V gene is TRBV5-1, the J gene TRBJ2-7; 9 bases map to TRBD2. Per germline, CDR1 SGHRS and CDR2 YFSETQ. V trimming: 5 bases; J trimming: 2 bases; junction bases outside the gene matches: 11. This CDR3 is built from 16 residues. The CDR3 coding sequence is TGCGCCAGCAGTCTGGGTCCGGCTAGCGGGACCTACGAGCAGTACTTC. Translating gives CASSLGPASGTYEQYF.

This clonotype has just a few counts. The chain couples TRBV20-1 to TRBJ1-3, with D tentatively TRBD1 (5 bases). This CDR3 comprises 12 residues. Germline CDR1 DFQATT, CDR2 SNEGSKA (reference sequence). The V end was cut by 4 bases, the J end by 3 bases, with 7 bases between. CDR3 amino acids: CSAKTDGNTIYF. In nucleotides, the CDR3 is TGCAGTGCTAAGACAGATGGAAACACCATATATTTT.